Listed below are T cell receptor beta chains from one sample, sequenced in a study of blood T cell repertoires in COVID-19. Profiling relied on immunoSEQ multiplex PCR, and the TCRdb table lists in-frame clones only, not all of them. Of 100,000 to 120,000 clones in the sample, 85% are singletons; the top ten hold more than 3%. Sequencing used peripheral blood. The receptors come from a man aged 35 to 55 with acute or convalescent COVID-19. Both conserved end residues are part of each CDR3. The D gene is left open where the match is weak. Size values are once, few and many counts, or a class for expanded clones, and some rows have none.

J gene	D gene	clone size	V gene	CDR3 protein	CDR3 DNA
TRBJ2-3	TRBD2	-	TRBV5-1	CASSSLAAVTDTQYF	TGCGCCAGCAGCTCACTAGCGGCCGTCACAGATACGCAGTATTTT
TRBJ1-6	-	-	TRBV14	CASSQWGDGNSPLHF	TGTGCCAGCAGCCAATGGGGGGACGGTAATTCACCCCTCCACTTT
TRBJ1-1	-	few	TRBV12-3/TRBV12-4	CASSIDREAFF	TGTGCCAGCAGCATCGACAGGGAAGCTTTCTTT
TRBJ1-1	-	-	TRBV5-4	CASSLDAQGGTEAFF	TGTGCCAGCAGCTTGGATGCTCAGGGAGGCACTGAAGCTTTCTTT
TRBJ2-3	-	-	TRBV7-8	CASSLARSDTQYF	TGTGCCAGCAGCTTAGCGCGGTCAGATACGCAGTATTTT
TRBJ2-3	TRBD1	-	TRBV9	CATSRGPTDTQYF	TGTGCCACGTCCAGGGGGCCCACAGATACGCAGTATTTT
TRBJ1-2	TRBD1	-	TRBV7-2	CASSPSGRTGAYGYTF	TGTGCCAGCAGCCCCTCCGGGAGGACAGGGGCCTATGGCTACACCTTC
TRBJ2-3	-	-	TRBV7-3	CASSLGLATDTQYF	TGTGCCAGCAGCTTAGGGCTAGCCACAGATACGCAGTATTTT
TRBJ2-1	TRBD1	-	TRBV9	CASSVGQGWTGTSISYNEQFF	TGTGCCAGCAGCGTAGGTCAAGGCTGGACAGGTACCTCCATCTCCTACAATGAGCAGTTCTTC
TRBJ2-1	TRBD1	-	TRBV29-1	CSVEGGTGVPNEQFF	TGCAGCGTCGAGGGTGGGACAGGGGTCCCCAATGAGCAGTTCTTC
TRBJ1-4	TRBD1	-	TRBV5-5	CASSLGQGLYEKLFF	TGTGCCAGCAGCTTGGGACAGGGTTTGTATGAAAAACTGTTTTTT
TRBJ2-7	-	-	TRBV4-3	CASSQDGMGLGSEQYF	TGCGCCAGCAGCCAAGATGGGATGGGCCTCGGGAGCGAGCAGTACTTC
TRBJ1-1	TRBD1	-	TRBV27	CASSANRGTEAFF	TGTGCCAGCAGTGCAAACAGGGGCACTGAAGCTTTCTTT
TRBJ1-1	-	-	TRBV7-6	CASSLGGGNTEAFF	TGTGCCAGCAGCTTAGGGGGGGGGAACACTGAAGCTTTCTTT
TRBJ1-3	-	-	TRBV11-2	CASSLQAFGNTIYF	TGTGCCAGCAGCTTACAGGCGTTTGGAAACACCATATATTTT
TRBJ2-2	TRBD1	-	TRBV27	CASSFTGESSGELFF	TGTGCCAGCAGTTTTACAGGGGAGTCCAGCGGGGAGCTGTTTTTT
TRBJ1-6	TRBD1	few	TRBV24-1	CATSDSRQGTNSPLHF	TGTGCCACCAGTGATTCGAGACAGGGGACTAATTCACCCCTCCACTTT
TRBJ2-1	TRBD1	-	TRBV9	CASSVVWDRGGEQFF	TGTGCCAGCAGCGTAGTATGGGACAGGGGGGGTGAGCAGTTCTTC
TRBJ2-7	TRBD1	once	TRBV15	CATSHGQGYEQYF	TGTGCCACCAGCCACGGACAGGGCTACGAGCAGTACTTC
TRBJ1-2	-	-	TRBV10-2	CATVGGQGDYGYTF	TGCGCCACCGTTGGAGGGCAGGGCGACTATGGCTACACCTTC
TRBJ2-5	TRBD2	-	TRBV11-1	CASGLAGIQETQYF	TGTGCCAGCGGACTAGCGGGGATCCAAGAGACCCAGTACTTC
TRBJ1-2	TRBD1	-	TRBV7-2	CASSLVAGTEDGYGYTF	TGTGCCAGCAGCTTAGTGGCCGGGACAGAGGATGGCTATGGCTACACCTTC
TRBJ2-7	-	few	TRBV11-2	CASSLGRTAINYEQYF	TGTGCCAGCAGCTTAGGAAGGACAGCTATCAATTACGAGCAGTACTTC
TRBJ2-2	-	-	TRBV4-2	CASSQDLGRGKDGELFF	TGTGCCAGCAGCCAAGATCTCGGCAGGGGAAAGGACGGGGAGCTGTTTTTT
TRBJ1-1	-	-	TRBV6-1	CASSEEMGGTEAFF	TGTGCCAGCAGTGAAGAGATGGGGGGTACTGAAGCTTTCTTT
TRBJ2-2	-	-	TRBV15	CATSRGAGWGELFF	TGTGCCACCAGCAGAGGAGCCGGTTGGGGGGAGCTGTTTTTT
TRBJ2-3	TRBD2	-	TRBV24-1	CATSDIGLGTDTQYF	TGTGCCACCAGTGATATTGGACTAGGGACAGATACGCAGTATTTT
TRBJ2-1	-	-	TRBV7-6	CASSLGAETYNEQFF	TGTGCCAGCAGCTTAGGTGCGGAGACCTACAATGAGCAGTTCTTC
TRBJ1-6	TRBD1	-	TRBV2	CASSRGQGANSPLHF	TGTGCCAGCAGCCGCGGACAGGGGGCGAATTCACCCCTCCACTTT
TRBJ2-5	TRBD1	-	TRBV19	CASSIPGQGGETQYF	TGTGCCAGTAGTATCCCGGGACAGGGAGGAGAGACCCAGTACTTC
TRBJ2-7	-	-	TRBV5-5	CASSEYKGVYEQYF	TGTGCCAGCAGCGAGTATAAGGGAGTGTACGAGCAGTACTTC
TRBJ1-4	-	-	TRBV9	CASSVTGTINEKLFF	TGTGCCAGCAGCGTCACCGGGACTATTAATGAAAAACTGTTTTTT
TRBJ2-5	TRBD2	-	TRBV6-2/TRBV6-3	CASSWSGGGETQYF	TGTGCCAGCAGTTGGAGCGGGGGGGGAGAGACCCAGTACTTC
TRBJ2-7	-	few	TRBV4-1	CASSQGDTPYEQYF	TGCGCCAGCAGCCAAGGGGACACCCCCTACGAGCAGTACTTC
TRBJ2-3	TRBD2	-	TRBV2	CAVLAGVNTDTQYF	TGTGCCGTACTAGCGGGGGTGAACACAGATACGCAGTATTTT
TRBJ2-1	-	-	TRBV6-5	CASTNNEQFF	TGTGCCAGCACCAACAATGAGCAGTTCTTC
TRBJ1-6	-	-	TRBV4-1	CASSQSTGTVPHNSPLHF	TGCGCCAGCAGCCAGTCGACAGGTACCGTACCACATAATTCACCCCTCCACTTT
TRBJ2-6	TRBD1	-	TRBV7-2	CASSETGGRTGANVLTF	TGTGCCAGCAGCGAGACAGGGGGCCGGACTGGGGCCAACGTCCTGACTTTC